These T cell receptor beta chains were read from a single sample in a study of cytomegalovirus exposure and HLA in healthy donors. The protocol was immunoSEQ multiplex PCR, while the TCRdb copy is restricted to in-frame clones and leaves out a portion. Here the sample spans about 160,000 clones, around 80% being singletons. Sample: PBMCs. All receptors come from a male donor in good health and CMV-seropositive. Each CDR3 is given with its conserved first and last residue. Fields, in order: J gene, D gene, V gene, clone size, CDR3 DNA, CDR3 protein. A D gene is named only where the DNA matches it firmly. Only part of the rows carry a size: once, few, many, or a class if the clone is expanded.

j_call: TRBJ2-3; d_call: -; v_call: TRBV30; clone_size: once; cdr3_nt: TGTGCCTGGAGGCGGGATAGGACAGATACGCAGTATTTT; cdr3_aa: CAWRRDRTDTQYF
j_call: TRBJ2-3; d_call: TRBD2; v_call: TRBV6-5; clone_size: -; cdr3_nt: TGTGCCAGCTCGTTAGCGGGATCCACAGATACGCAGTATTTT; cdr3_aa: CASSLAGSTDTQYF
j_call: TRBJ2-7; d_call: -; v_call: TRBV11-2; clone_size: -; cdr3_nt: TGTGCCAGCAGCTTAGTGAGGGAAGGAGGCTTTTTCGAGCAGTACTTC; cdr3_aa: CASSLVREGGFFEQYF
j_call: TRBJ2-5; d_call: -; v_call: TRBV7-2; clone_size: -; cdr3_nt: TGTGCCAGCAGCTTAGTCCAGGGGCCTGGGCCGCAAGAGACCCAGTACTTC; cdr3_aa: CASSLVQGPGPQETQYF
j_call: TRBJ1-1; d_call: TRBD1; v_call: TRBV27; clone_size: -; cdr3_nt: TGTGCCAGCAGTTTCCTACAGGGGGCGGCTTTCTTT; cdr3_aa: CASSFLQGAAFF
j_call: TRBJ2-3; d_call: -; v_call: TRBV27; clone_size: few; cdr3_nt: TGTGCCAGCAGAACTAGTAGCACAGATACGCAGTATTTT; cdr3_aa: CASRTSSTDTQYF
j_call: TRBJ1-2; d_call: -; v_call: TRBV6-1; clone_size: -; cdr3_nt: TGTGCCAGCAGTGAAGACAGGGAGTTCTATGGCTACACCTTC; cdr3_aa: CASSEDREFYGYTF
j_call: TRBJ2-2; d_call: -; v_call: TRBV27; clone_size: -; cdr3_nt: TGTGCCAGCAGTCCCGAGGGACTTAAAAGGGGTCAGAACACCGGGGAGCTGTTTTTT; cdr3_aa: CASSPEGLKRGQNTGELFF
j_call: TRBJ2-1; d_call: -; v_call: TRBV20-1; clone_size: -; cdr3_nt: TGCAGTGCTAGAGCCCTAGATGAGCAGTTCTTC; cdr3_aa: CSARALDEQFF
j_call: TRBJ2-7; d_call: TRBD2; v_call: TRBV4-1; clone_size: -; cdr3_nt: TGCGCCAGCAGCCAAACGACTAGCGGGAGATCGGTTTGGGAGCAGTACTTC; cdr3_aa: CASSQTTSGRSVWEQYF
j_call: TRBJ2-1; d_call: TRBD2; v_call: TRBV28; clone_size: few; cdr3_nt: TGTGCCAGCAGTAGCGGGAGGGCCGGTGAGCAGTTCTTC; cdr3_aa: CASSSGRAGEQFF
j_call: TRBJ2-7; d_call: TRBD2; v_call: TRBV7-8; clone_size: once; cdr3_nt: TGTGCCAGCAGCTGGACTAGCGGGGGGTCAAGCTCCTACGAGCAGTACTTC; cdr3_aa: CASSWTSGGSSSYEQYF
j_call: TRBJ2-7; d_call: -; v_call: TRBV9; clone_size: -; cdr3_nt: TGTGCCAGCAGCCCCCTAGAGCAGCAGCTACCCTACGAGCAGTACTTC; cdr3_aa: CASSPLEQQLPYEQYF
j_call: TRBJ2-1; d_call: TRBD2; v_call: TRBV11-3; clone_size: -; cdr3_nt: TGTGCCAGCAGCCCCCGGACTAGAAGCAATGAGCAGTTCTTC; cdr3_aa: CASSPRTRSNEQFF
j_call: TRBJ2-1; d_call: TRBD2; v_call: TRBV11-2; clone_size: -; cdr3_nt: TGTGCCAGCAGCTTAGTAGCGGGAGACCTGACGCATGAGCAGTTCTTC; cdr3_aa: CASSLVAGDLTHEQFF
j_call: TRBJ1-2; d_call: -; v_call: TRBV2; clone_size: once; cdr3_nt: TGTGCCAGCAGTATACTGAGCTATGGCTACACCTTC; cdr3_aa: CASSILSYGYTF
j_call: TRBJ2-7; d_call: -; v_call: TRBV7-8; clone_size: few; cdr3_nt: TGTGCCAGCAGGCAGGGGCTCTGGGGCGATCACGAGCAGTACTTC; cdr3_aa: CASRQGLWGDHEQYF
j_call: TRBJ1-5; d_call: -; v_call: TRBV28; clone_size: -; cdr3_nt: TGTGCCAGCAGTATTGGCCTTTGGGGGGGGCCACAGCCCCAGCATTTT; cdr3_aa: CASSIGLWGGPQPQHF
j_call: TRBJ2-7; d_call: TRBD1; v_call: TRBV19; clone_size: -; cdr3_nt: TGTGCCAGTAGTCGGACAGGGGGTTACGAGCAGTACTTC; cdr3_aa: CASSRTGGYEQYF
j_call: TRBJ2-7; d_call: -; v_call: TRBV7-9; clone_size: -; cdr3_nt: TGTGCCAGCAGCTTAGGACAGTACCAGGGGGAGCAGTACTTC; cdr3_aa: CASSLGQYQGEQYF
j_call: TRBJ2-1; d_call: -; v_call: TRBV19; clone_size: -; cdr3_nt: -; cdr3_aa: CASISPGLYQQFF
j_call: TRBJ2-7; d_call: TRBD1; v_call: TRBV28; clone_size: -; cdr3_nt: TGTGCCAGCAGTCGAAGCCCGACAGGGTTCAACGAGCAGTACTTC; cdr3_aa: CASSRSPTGFNEQYF
j_call: TRBJ1-4; d_call: -; v_call: TRBV20-1; clone_size: -; cdr3_nt: TGCAGTGCTCTCGACATGGAAAAACTGTTTTTT; cdr3_aa: CSALDMEKLFF
j_call: TRBJ1-1; d_call: -; v_call: TRBV2; clone_size: -; cdr3_nt: TGTGCCAGCAGTGTCACAGGAGAGAACACTGAAGCTTTCTTT; cdr3_aa: CASSVTGENTEAFF
j_call: TRBJ2-5; d_call: TRBD2; v_call: TRBV6-5; clone_size: -; cdr3_nt: TGTGCCAGCAGTTACCCGGGACTAGTGGAGACCCAGTACTTC; cdr3_aa: CASSYPGLVETQYF
j_call: TRBJ2-2; d_call: TRBD2; v_call: TRBV7-7; clone_size: once; cdr3_nt: TGTGCTAGCAGCTCCTCTAGCGGAACGAACACCGGGGAGCTGTTTTTT; cdr3_aa: CASSSSSGTNTGELFF
j_call: TRBJ1-2; d_call: -; v_call: TRBV5-1; clone_size: -; cdr3_nt: TGCGCCAGCAGCTTGGCCGGCAGCAACGCGGATGGCTACACCTTC; cdr3_aa: CASSLAGSNADGYTF
j_call: TRBJ1-4; d_call: -; v_call: TRBV18; clone_size: -; cdr3_nt: TGTGCCAGCTCACCTTTTGAGACAATTAATGAAAAACTGTTTTTT; cdr3_aa: CASSPFETINEKLFF
j_call: TRBJ2-3; d_call: -; v_call: TRBV29-1; clone_size: -; cdr3_nt: TGCAGCGTTGTCGAGAGGGCTACGCAGTATTTT; cdr3_aa: CSVVERATQYF
j_call: TRBJ2-2; d_call: -; v_call: TRBV18; clone_size: -; cdr3_nt: TGTGCCAGCTCAACAGGGATCCGCACCGGGGAGCTGTTTTTT; cdr3_aa: CASSTGIRTGELFF
j_call: TRBJ2-2; d_call: -; v_call: TRBV7-9; clone_size: -; cdr3_nt: TGTTCCAGCAGCTTAAGATCGCTAACCGGGGAGCTGTTTTTT; cdr3_aa: CSSSLRSLTGELFF
j_call: TRBJ2-1; d_call: TRBD2; v_call: TRBV12-5; clone_size: -; cdr3_nt: TGTGCTAGTGGGGGGGGAGGGGAGCAGTTCTTC; cdr3_aa: CASGGGGEQFF
j_call: TRBJ2-7; d_call: -; v_call: TRBV7-2; clone_size: -; cdr3_nt: TGTGCCAGCAGCCTCGGGGGTCCCTACGAGCAGTACTTC; cdr3_aa: CASSLGGPYEQYF
j_call: TRBJ1-2; d_call: TRBD1; v_call: TRBV29-1; clone_size: few; cdr3_nt: TGCGGAGAGACAACAGGGGCCCATGGCTACACCTTC; cdr3_aa: CGETTGAHGYTF
j_call: TRBJ2-7; d_call: -; v_call: TRBV9; clone_size: -; cdr3_nt: TGTGCCAGCAGCGTAGGTAATAGCGGCTACGAGCAGTACTTC; cdr3_aa: CASSVGNSGYEQYF
j_call: TRBJ2-1; d_call: TRBD2; v_call: TRBV11-2; clone_size: -; cdr3_nt: TGTGCCAGCAGCTTAGGCGGGACTACTTCCTACAATGAGCAGTTCTTC; cdr3_aa: CASSLGGTTSYNEQFF
j_call: TRBJ2-7; d_call: TRBD2; v_call: TRBV25-1; clone_size: -; cdr3_nt: TGTGCCAGCAGGAATCCGGGAGGCGAGCAGTACTTC; cdr3_aa: CASRNPGGEQYF